This T cell receptor beta chain was recovered during a study of identical twins. This clonotype has only a few counts. Its antigen is undetermined. Study conclusions and caveats: The abundant beta clonotypes from cord blood had fewer insertions, and memory repertoires had none of this. Beta out-of-frame sequences displayed a weaker excess of sharing between twins.

TCRdb reanalysed the 5' RACE reads using MiXCR and keeps one entry per CDR3 protein. Of 400,000 to 550,000 distinct CDR3 sequences in the sample, about 13% are singletons; the top ten hold approximately 1%. V lost 5 bases and J lost 2, with 10 bases in between. CDR3 length: 13 residues. These sequences were also reported in another study, on yellow fever vaccine responses in identical twins.

Sequenced material: CD4+ T cells sorted from blood. This sequence originates from a woman aged 18-29 years in good health. The V call is TRBV12-3 or TRBV12-4, the J call TRBJ2-7, with D perhaps TRBD2 (5 bases). The CDR3 sequence is CASSERRTYEQYF. The CDR3 DNA reads TGTGCCAGCAGTGAGAGGAGGACCTACGAGCAGTACTTC.